Reported below is one T cell receptor beta chain. Recruited during active infection, patients (from Seattle) were subsequently followed longitudinally. This sample stems from a study of blood T cell repertoires in COVID-19. Overall study: Samples of COVID-19 (acute and convalescent) were obtained from the United States, Italy and Spain.

V was cut by 8 bases and J by 4 bases, with 17 bases left in between. Germline V gene lookup returns CDR1 MNHEY and CDR2 SMNVEV (reference sequence). This CDR3 region has 14 residues. This table comes from immunoSEQ multiplex PCR, and its TCRdb copy is limited to in-frame clones, with some not included. The repertoire holds 200,000 to 250,000 clones, approximately 88% seen once, with 6% to 6.5% in the top ten. J is TRBJ1-2 and V is TRBV27; D is unresolved. This TCR derives from a woman in her 30s with COVID-19, enrolled during active disease. Sequencing used peripheral blood. CDR3 sequence reads: CASRRPEASYGYTF. The CDR3 nucleotides are TGTGCCAGCCGACGACCGGAGGCCTCCTATGGCTACACCTTC.